A selection of T cell receptor beta chains follows, all from one sample in a study of T cell changes during pregnancy in multiple sclerosis. Clones were read by immunoSEQ multiplex PCR, and TCRdb kept only the in-frame ones, dropping some. The table shows about 50,000 clones, with under 95% occurring only once. Specimen: CD8+ T cells from peripheral blood mononuclear cells, collected before pregnancy. The receptor set was obtained from a female donor with multiple sclerosis, enrolled in a pregnancy study. Both conserved end residues are part of each CDR3. A D gene is named only where the DNA matches it firmly. Part of the rows lack a size; the others show once, few, many or a class for expanded clones.

d_gene	v_gene	abundance	j_gene	CDR3nt	CDR3aa
TRBD1	TRBV28	once	TRBJ2-1	TGTGCCAGCAGTTTAGGGACAGAGAGGCAGTTCTTC	CASSLGTERQFF
NA	TRBV27	NA	TRBJ2-7	TGTGCCAGCAGTTTAAAGGGGCCTGATGGCCATACGACGTCCTACGAGCAGTACTTC	CASSLKGPDGHTTSYEQYF
TRBD1	TRBV6-1	NA	TRBJ2-7	TGTGCCAGCAGGTCCGACAGGGGAATATACGAGCAGTACTTC	CASRSDRGIYEQYF
NA	TRBV6-4	once	TRBJ2-1	TGTGCCAGCAGTGACTCCGCACAGGGTTACCATGAGCAGTTCTTC	CASSDSAQGYHEQFF
NA	TRBV27	few	TRBJ2-2	TGTGCCAGCAGTCCCGCCATCTCCGGCACCGGGGAGCTGTTTTTT	CASSPAISGTGELFF
NA	TRBV27	NA	TRBJ2-1	TGTGCCAGCAGGAGTGGAACTAACGAGCAGTTCTTC	CASRSGTNEQFF
NA	TRBV4-3	NA	TRBJ1-5	TGCGCCAGCAGCCAGGGAGTCCATAGCAATCAGCCCCAGCATTTT	CASSQGVHSNQPQHF
NA	TRBV4-1	NA	TRBJ2-7	TGCGCCAGCAGCCAAGATCCAGGTTCCTACGAGCAGTACTTC	CASSQDPGSYEQYF
NA	TRBV27	NA	TRBJ2-5	TGTGCCAGCAGTTTGGAGGAGACCCAGTACTTC	CASSLEETQYF
TRBD2	TRBV14	medium-sized	TRBJ2-5	TGTGCCAGCAGCCAATGGAGTAGCGGGAGACTAGAGACCCAGTACTTC	CASSQWSSGRLETQYF
TRBD1	TRBV19	NA	TRBJ2-7	TGTGCCAGTAGTGATCCGACAGGGATCTCCTACGAGCAGTACTTC	CASSDPTGISYEQYF
NA	TRBV27	NA	TRBJ1-2	TGTGCCAGCAGTTTTGGGCCGAAATATGGCTACACCTTC	CASSFGPKYGYTF
TRBD1	TRBV28	NA	TRBJ1-2	TGTGCCAGCAGCCCCCAGGGGGCTCGGGGCTACACCTTC	CASSPQGARGYTF
TRBD1	TRBV30	NA	TRBJ1-2	TGTGCCTGGAGTTCACAGGGGCTCCATGGCTACACCTTC	CAWSSQGLHGYTF
TRBD2	TRBV7-8	NA	TRBJ2-7	TGTGCCAGCAGCTTAGAGTTCGCTAGCGGGAGGTCCCGTCTCATCTACGAGCAGTACTTC	CASSLEFASGRSRLIYEQYF
NA	TRBV30	NA	TRBJ2-7	TGTGCCTGGAGTGTACCAGGATTTAACGAGCAGTACTTC	CAWSVPGFNEQYF
NA	TRBV7-9	NA	TRBJ1-2	TGTGCCAGCAGCTTAACAGGTACCTACTATGGCTACACCTTC	CASSLTGTYYGYTF
NA	TRBV6-5	NA	TRBJ1-1	TGTGCCAGCAGTTACTCCCCGGGGTCGGGCACTGAAGCTTTCTTT	CASSYSPGSGTEAFF
TRBD2	TRBV27	NA	TRBJ2-7	TGTGCCAGCAGTCCTACTAGCGGGCGCGCCTCCTACGAGCAGTACTTC	CASSPTSGRASYEQYF
TRBD2	TRBV27	NA	TRBJ2-1	TGTGCCAGCAGTCCGACCAGCGGAGCGGGAGCCTACAATGAGCAGTTCTTC	CASSPTSGAGAYNEQFF
TRBD1	TRBV7-6	once	TRBJ2-7	TGTGCCAGCAGCTTAGGGGCAGGGGGCAGCGAGCAGTACTTC	CASSLGAGGSEQYF
NA	TRBV2	few	TRBJ2-7	TGTGCCAGCACCGCGGGGTACGAGCAGTACTTC	CASTAGYEQYF
TRBD1	TRBV5-6	NA	TRBJ1-1	TGTGCCAGCCACGGACAGGGGTTGGACACTGAAGCTTTCTTT	CASHGQGLDTEAFF
NA	TRBV28	few	TRBJ1-2	TGTGCCAGCAGTACACACCAGTTCGGCTACACCTTC	CASSTHQFGYTF
TRBD2	TRBV11-2	NA	TRBJ2-1	TGTGCCAGCAGCTACATGTGGGCGGGAGGGAACAATGAGCAGTTCTTC	CASSYMWAGGNNEQFF
TRBD2	TRBV2	NA	TRBJ2-1	TGTGCCAGCAATCTAGCGGCCCTCCATGAGCAGTTCTTC	CASNLAALHEQFF
TRBD2	TRBV6-1	NA	TRBJ2-1	TGTGCCAGCAGTGAATGGGGACTAGCGGGTATCCTGCATGAGCAGTTCTTC	CASSEWGLAGILHEQFF
TRBD1	TRBV10-3	NA	TRBJ1-4	TGTGCCATCAGTGAGCGACAGGGGGCGGATGAAAAACTGTTTTTT	CAISERQGADEKLFF
TRBD2	TRBV6-6	NA	TRBJ2-5	TGTGCCAGCACCATAGCGGGAGCAGAGACCCAGTACTTC	CASTIAGAETQYF
TRBD1	TRBV19	NA	TRBJ2-7	TGTGCCAGTAGTAACGCCGGGACAGGCTACGAGCAGTACTTC	CASSNAGTGYEQYF
NA	TRBV11-2	NA	TRBJ2-7	TGTGCCAGCAGCTTTATTACTTATTACGAGCAGTACTTC	CASSFITYYEQYF
NA	TRBV11-2	NA	TRBJ2-7	TGTGCCAGCAGCTTACCGGACAGAAGCGAGCAGTACTTC	CASSLPDRSEQYF
NA	TRBV14	NA	TRBJ2-4	TGTGCCAGCAGCCAGAGGAGTGGGTGGATTCAGTACTTC	CASSQRSGWIQYF
NA	TRBV30	once	TRBJ2-1	TGTGCCTGGACAAGTTGGGTGTCGACAGACCTCAATGAGCAGTTCTTC	CAWTSWVSTDLNEQFF
TRBD1	TRBV28	once	TRBJ2-7	TGTGCCAGCAGTATCTTAATTCGGACAGGGGGCGGATACGAGCAGTACTTC	CASSILIRTGGGYEQYF